This TCR beta chain appears in the sequencing data of a study of cytomegalovirus exposure and HLA in healthy donors. Study background: Genotyping of roughly 400 donors showed that around 86% belonged to the Caucasian-associated ancestry cluster.

The PCR used 60 Vbeta and 13 Jbeta primers. Assay used: immunoSEQ multiplex PCR; TCRdb lists only in-frame clones, some missing. This repertoire shows approximately 170,000 clones, roughly 80% found once; its top ten account for roughly 2.3%. This CDR3 spans 9 amino acids. Trimming removed 10 bases at V and 8 bases at J, with 8 bases between. Germline CDR1 and CDR2: SSHAT and FNYEAQ (reference sequence). The receptor was derived from a male donor in good health and CMV-seronegative. The genes are TRBV7-7 and TRBJ1-2; D is undetermined. The sequenced material came from PBMCs. CDR3 nucleotides: TGTGCCACTCCAGCGGGCTACACCTTC. Encoded protein: CATPAGYTF.